This T cell receptor beta chain is drawn from a study of blood T cell repertoires in COVID-19. The V gene end was trimmed by 6 bases and the J gene end by 5 bases; junction bases not matched to a gene: 21. The germline CDR1 and CDR2 sequences are SGHVS and FQNEAQ. This CDR3 has 18 amino acids. Some clones are missing from TCRdb's copy, which holds only in-frame ones; the method was immunoSEQ multiplex PCR. This sample has 110,000 to 150,000 clones, with around 85% found just once. The rearrangement links TRBV7-8 to TRBJ1-2; the match to TRBD1 covers 7 bases. The TCR sequence derives from a middle-aged woman who had recovered from COVID-19. Sequencing was done on a sample of PBMCs or T cells enriched from blood (not recorded which). For the CDR3, the DNA is TGTGCCAGCAGACAGGAGAGACAGGGACGGGAGATCCTTTATGGCTACACCTTC. This gives the protein CASRQERQGREILYGYTF.